These 24 T cell receptor beta chains share one sample of origin, sequenced in a study of blood T cell repertoires in COVID-19. Using immunoSEQ multiplex PCR, the repertoire was profiled, and TCRdb retains in-frame clones only, with some absent. Here the sample spans around 200,000 clones, around four fifths being singletons. Material: peripheral blood. Every receptor here comes from a woman aged 80 or over with active or convalescent COVID-19.

This chain joins TRBV29-1 and TRBJ1-1; a possible D gene is TRBD1 (5 bases). The length of the CDR3 is 11 residues. Trimming stripped 4 bases from V and 10 bases from J, with 13 bases between. In germline, CDR1 is SQVTM, CDR2 ANQGSEA. The CDR3 spells CSVGEQVGAFF. For the CDR3, the DNA is TGCAGCGTTGGGGAACAGGTTGGAGCTTTCTTT.

The chain is built from TRBV18 and TRBJ1-6; 7 bases fit TRBD1. Germline CDR1 is KGHSH and CDR2 is LQKENI. This CDR3 is 15 amino acids long. The V gene end was trimmed by 4 bases and the J gene end by 7 bases; junction bases not matched to a gene: 7. CDR3 nucleotides: TGTGCCAGCTCACAGGTCGGGACAGCAAATTCACCCCTCCACTTT. Translating gives CASSQVGTANSPLHF.

The table lists this clone with a few counts. The V and J genes are TRBV4-1 and TRBJ1-3; D remains unclear. CDR1 is MGHRA and CDR2 is YSYEKL in the germline V gene. This CDR3 region has 14 residues. V gave up 3 bases and J gave up 4 bases, with 10 bases separating them. CDR3: CASSHGPPGNTIYF. Here the CDR3 DNA reads TGCGCCAGCAGCCACGGTCCGCCCGGAAACACCATATATTTT.

This clone was picked up one time. This chain links TRBV7-2 with TRBJ2-1; 8 nucleotides agree with TRBD2. The germline V gene has CDR1 SGHTA and CDR2 FQGNSA. The CDR3 spans 17 residues. V lost 3 bases to trimming and J lost 3 bases; unmatched junction nucleotides: 10. CDR3 in amino acids: CASSFQGAGANYNEQFF. The CDR3 DNA sequence: TGTGCCAGCAGCTTCCAGGGAGCGGGGGCGAACTACAATGAGCAGTTCTTC.

The J gene is TRBJ1-4, the V gene TRBV30; a weak D match, TRBD1 (5 bases). The CDR3 contains 16 residues. The germline CDR1 and CDR2 sequences are GTSNPN and SVGIG (reference sequence). Trimming cost V 0 bases and J 4 bases, with 15 bases left between them. The CDR3 nucleotides are TGTGCCTGGAGTGTACAGGAGACAGTCCTTAATGAAAAACTGTTTTTT. This translates into CAWSVQETVLNEKLFF.

CDR3 sequence (DNA): TGTGCCAGCAGCTTGGCCGGTAATTCACCCCTCCACTTT. Protein product: CASSLAGNSPLHF. The V gene is TRBV5-4, the J gene TRBJ1-6, with unresolved D. CDR1 and CDR2 (germline): SGHNT, YYREEE (reference sequence). V lost 0 bases to trimming and J lost 6 bases, with 4 bases between them. This CDR3 comprises 13 residues.

The chain links TRBV27 to TRBJ1-1; D gene uncertain. Germline V gene data show CDR1 as MNHEY and CDR2 as SMNVEV (reference sequence). The CDR3 has 15 residues. Trimming pared 0 bases from V and 1 base from J, leaving 9 bases between. This chain's CDR3 is CASSLSPIRNTEAFF. CDR3 nucleotides: TGTGCCAGCAGTTTATCCCCGATTAGGAACACTGAAGCTTTCTTT.

The CDR3 protein is CASTGTSGYQETQYF. The CDR3 DNA reads as TGTGCCAGCACCGGGACTAGCGGGTACCAAGAGACCCAGTACTTC. The chain combines TRBV2 with TRBJ2-5; the match to TRBD2 covers 12 bases. Per germline, CDR1 SNHLY and CDR2 FYNNEI. The CDR3 is 15 residues long. Trimming at V came to 7 bases and at J to 0 bases, leaving 3 bases not matched to a gene.

This rearrangement joins TRBV11-2 to TRBJ1-2; 7 bases are shared with TRBD1. The trim removed 6 bases at V and 6 bases at J, leaving 10 bases unmatched. Per germline, CDR1 SGHAT and CDR2 FQNNGV. The CDR3 length is 14 residues. The CDR3 spells CASRPGQEGNGYTF. The CDR3 nucleotides are TGTGCCAGCAGACCCGGACAGGAAGGGAATGGCTACACCTTC.

The V and J genes are TRBV5-1 and TRBJ1-2, with 7 bases fitting TRBD1. Trimming at V came to 6 bases and at J to 1 base, leaving 12 bases not matched to a gene. The CDR3 contains 16 residues. The V gene's germline CDR1 is SGHRS and CDR2 YFSETQ. CDR3 sequence reads: CASKTGPFLDNYGYTF. CDR3 coding DNA: TGCGCCAGCAAGACAGGGCCTTTTTTAGATAACTATGGCTACACCTTC.

The table lists this clone with a count of one. This chain uses TRBV5-5 with TRBJ2-3; 10 bases match TRBD1. V shed 1 base, J shed 4 bases, and the junction held 9 bases outside the gene matches. Per the germline V gene, CDR1 is SGHKS and CDR2 is YYEKEE (reference sequence). The CDR3 totals 17 residues. For the CDR3, the DNA is TGTGCCAGCAGCTTGAGGACGACAGGGGGCGGCGCAGATACGCAGTATTTT. It encodes CASSLRTTGGGADTQYF.

The chain employs TRBV30 and TRBJ1-2; 7 positions match TRBD1. The V gene's germline CDR1 is GTSNPN and CDR2 SVGIG (reference sequence). The CDR3 loop spans 13 amino acids. The junction had 2 bases not matched to a gene; V was cut back by 0 bases and J by 4 bases. CDR3 amino acids: CAWSVQGFYGYTF. The CDR3 DNA sequence: TGTGCCTGGAGTGTACAGGGGTTCTATGGCTACACCTTC.

In DNA form, the CDR3 reads TGTGCCACCAGCAGTGGGGCCCGCGAGCAGTACTTC. Translated, it gives CATSSGAREQYF. This chain links TRBV15 with TRBJ2-7; TRBD1 is a possible D gene (5 bases). The CDR3 runs 12 residues. V was cut by 3 bases and J by 6 bases, with 9 bases left in between. Germline V gene lookup returns CDR1 LNHNV and CDR2 YYDKDF (reference sequence).

This clone was picked up one time. The chain has TRBV4-2 and TRBJ2-2; 7 positions match TRBD2. The germline V gene has CDR1 LGHNA and CDR2 YNFKEQ. After removal of 0 bases from V and 5 bases from J, the junction contained 9 bases not matched to a gene. The CDR3 spans 17 residues. The CDR3 coding sequence is TGTGCCAGCAGCCAAGAGGTTTTAGCGGGTAGGACCGGGGAGCTGTTTTTT. It is translated as CASSQEVLAGRTGELFF.

This sequence joins TRBV5-1 and TRBJ2-1, with 8 bases identical to TRBD2. Germline V gene lookup returns CDR1 SGHRS and CDR2 YFSETQ. The V gene end was trimmed by 5 bases and the J gene end by 1 base; junction bases not matched to a gene: 5. The CDR3 consists of 15 residues. The CDR3, as DNA: TGCGCCAGCAGAAAAGGACTAGCTTCCTACAATGAGCAGTTCTTC. Its translation: CASRKGLASYNEQFF.

This chain links TRBV6-5 with TRBJ1-5, with a possible D match to TRBD1 (5 bases). V gave up 6 bases and J gave up 6 bases, with 15 bases separating them. This CDR3 spans 14 amino acids. Germline V CDR1 and CDR2: MNHEY, SVGAGI. The CDR3 here is CASSRGHGGQPQHF. In DNA form, the CDR3 reads TGTGCCAGCAGCCGAGGACACGGGGGTCAGCCCCAGCATTTT.

The chain carries TRBV30 and TRBJ2-3, with 11 bases identical to TRBD2. CDR3 length equals 15 residues. Germline V gene sequence: CDR1 GTSNPN, CDR2 SVGIG (reference sequence). V was clipped by 0 bases and J by 6 bases; unmatched bases: 5. DNA for the CDR3: TGTGCCTGGAGTGTACAGACTAGCGGGGTCGATACGCAGTATTTT. This sequence encodes CAWSVQTSGVDTQYF.

This clone has only one observation. CDR3 amino acids: CASSLERNTQYF. As DNA, the CDR3 is TGTGCCAGCTCACTGGAGAGGAATACGCAGTATTTT. The chain employs TRBV18 and TRBJ2-3; unclear D gene. The CDR3 runs 12 residues. Looked up from germline, CDR1 is KGHSH and CDR2 is LQKENI. Trimming shortened V by 4 bases and J by 7 bases, and 9 bases separated the two germline ends.

The gene calls are TRBV7-9 and TRBJ1-1; 7 bases agree with TRBD1. Unmatched junction bases numbered 14, after V lost 5 bases and J lost 5 bases. The length of the CDR3 is 16 residues. From germline, CDR1 is SEHNR and CDR2 FQNEAQ (reference sequence). CDR3 amino acids: CASSRRQGLTGTEAFF. In nucleotides, the CDR3 is TGTGCCAGCAGCCGTCGACAGGGACTGACGGGGACTGAAGCTTTCTTT.

The J gene is TRBJ1-6, the V gene TRBV5-4, with 9 positions matching TRBD1. The length of the CDR3 is 15 residues. Unmatched junction bases numbered 9, after V lost 5 bases and J lost 9 bases. Germline loops: CDR1 SGHNT, CDR2 YYREEE (reference sequence). The CDR3 region has the DNA TGTGCCAGCAGGGAGGACAGGGGAGATTTTTCACCCCTCCACTTT. It encodes CASREDRGDFSPLHF.

This clone was detected once. The chain carries TRBV7-2 and TRBJ1-5, with TRBD1 matching over 9 bases. CDR3 length: 18 amino acids. The germline CDR1 and CDR2 sequences are SGHTA and FQGNSA. V lost 5 bases and J lost 3; bases outside the gene matches: 14. The CDR3 sequence is CASSRAPTGTGINQPQHF. The DNA for the CDR3 is TGTGCCAGCAGCCGCGCCCCTACCGGGACAGGGATCAATCAGCCCCAGCATTTT.

This clone has only one observation. This rearrangement joins TRBV30 to TRBJ2-3; 10 bases line up with TRBD2. The CDR3 covers 15 residues. The germline CDR1 and CDR2 sequences are GTSNPN and SVGIG (reference sequence). The J segment lost 4 bases and the V segment lost 1 base, leaving 5 bases of the junction unmatched. In DNA, the CDR3 is TGTGCCTGGAGTGGAGGACTAGCGGAGGCAGATACGCAGTATTTT. Protein: CAWSGGLAEADTQYF. Supplemented by reference TRBV30 and TRBJ2-3, the full variable domain reads SQTIHQWPATLVQPVGSPLSLECTVEGTSNPNLYWYRQAAGRGLQLLFYSVGIGQISSEVPQNLSASRPQDRQFILSSKKLLLSDSGFYLCAWSGGLAEADTQYFGPGTRLTVL.

The chain links TRBV30 to TRBJ1-5, with D possibly matching TRBD1 (5 bases). This CDR3 comprises 14 residues. Germline-derived CDR1 and CDR2 are GTSNPN and SVGIG (reference sequence). Trimming took off 4 bases at V and 1 base at J, with 11 bases between the two ends. The CDR3 loop is CAWTRGSSNQPQHF. The CDR3, as DNA: TGTGCCTGGACAAGGGGTTCCAGCAATCAGCCCCAGCATTTT.

V usage is TRBV2 and J usage is TRBJ2-7, with 7 nucleotides matching TRBD1. Trimming at V came to 4 bases and at J to 2 bases, leaving 5 bases not matched to a gene. Germline V gene lookup returns CDR1 SNHLY and CDR2 FYNNEI. This CDR3 has 14 amino acids. DNA for the CDR3: TGTGCCAGCAGTGGACAGGGAAGGGCCTACGAGCAGTACTTC. It yields the protein CASSGQGRAYEQYF.